Listed here is a single T cell receptor beta chain. The source of the sample is a study of blood T cell repertoires in COVID-19. The germline V gene encodes CDR1 GTSNPN and CDR2 SVGIG (reference sequence). V was shortened by 1 base and J by 2 bases, with 18 bases between the two germline ends. The CDR3 runs 17 residues. Only in-frame clones appear in the TCRdb table, and some are missing; sequencing was by immunoSEQ multiplex PCR. The sample lists about 140,000 clones, around 88% occurring once. This TCR was recovered from a woman aged 55-69 years with acute or convalescent COVID-19. Sequencing used peripheral blood. The J gene is TRBJ2-1, the V gene TRBV30, with a tentative D call TRBD2 (6 bases). As DNA, the CDR3 is TGTGCCTGGAGTGGGCCTTTGGCGGGGCCTACCTACAATGAGCAGTTCTTC. Translated, it gives CAWSGPLAGPTYNEQFF. Full variable domain (remainder filled in from reference TRBV30 and TRBJ2-1): SQTIHQWPATLVQPVGSPLSLECTVEGTSNPNLYWYRQAAGRGLQLLFYSVGIGQISSEVPQNLSASRPQDRQFILSSKKLLLSDSGFYLCAWSGPLAGPTYNEQFFGPGTRLTVL.